Presented here are 6 T cell receptor beta chains from one specimen sequenced in a study of shared clonotypes between healthy human individuals. Naive CD8 cells were CD45RO-negative, positively selected for CCR7, excluding terminally differentiated effector memory CD45RA+ cells. Assay: immunoSEQ multiplex PCR; the TCRdb copy retains only in-frame clones and omits some. The table lists about 2.1 million clones, over 85% of them singletons. Material: naive CD8+ T cells from PBMCs. Every receptor here comes from a man in his late teens or twenties in good health. Some clones in this sample may be carry-over from other donors' samples.

In this sample, this clone turned up once. Other DNA sequences in the same sample also yield this CDR3. V and J are TRBV7-9 and TRBJ2-2; 7 bases are shared with TRBD1. The CDR3 extends over 14 amino acids. V trimming: 3 bases; J trimming: 4 bases; junction bases outside the gene matches: 2. The germline V gene has CDR1 SEHNR and CDR2 FQNEAQ (reference sequence). This CDR3 reads CASSFGTVTGELFF. For the CDR3, the DNA is TGTGCCAGCAGCTTTGGGACAGTCACCGGGGAGCTGTTTTTT.

The chain carries TRBV7-2 and TRBJ1-1, with D uncertain. The CDR3 has 15 residues. Trimming left V 5 bases short and J 4 bases short, with 17 bases between. Germline V gene lookup returns CDR1 SGHTA and CDR2 FQGNSA. DNA of the CDR3: TGTGCCAGCAGCCATACAAGGGAGGTGGCCACTGAAGCTTTCTTT. It codes for CASSHTREVATEAFF.

This chain uses TRBV28 with TRBJ2-2; TRBD2 aligns across 13 bases. CDR3 length: 19 residues. Germline V gene data show CDR1 as MDHEN and CDR2 as SYDVKM. V trimming: 8 bases; J trimming: 4 bases; junction bases outside the gene matches: 16. The CDR3 loop is CASASFGLAGELGTGELFF. The CDR3 coding sequence is TGTGCCAGCGCGAGCTTTGGACTAGCGGGAGAGCTAGGCACCGGGGAGCTGTTTTTT.

Here the CDR3 reads CASSLMGGPETQYF. The CDR3 DNA follows: TGTGCCAGCAGTTTGATGGGAGGGCCCGAGACCCAGTACTTC. V is TRBV27 and J is TRBJ2-5; 7 nucleotides align to TRBD2. V was pared by 3 bases and J by 5 bases, with 6 bases of the junction left unmatched. The CDR3 runs to 14 residues. The germline V gene encodes CDR1 MNHEY and CDR2 SMNVEV (reference sequence).

V usage is TRBV2 and J usage is TRBJ2-5, with D tentatively TRBD2 (6 bases). The CDR3 contains 15 residues. Germline CDR1 is SNHLY and CDR2 is FYNNEI. With 4 bases removed from V and 4 bases from J, the gap between germline ends came to 16 bases. The DNA of the CDR3 is TGTGCCAGCAGTGTCGGTTTCTTCGGGAGAGAGACCCAGTACTTC. Amino acids: CASSVGFFGRETQYF.

CDR3 sequence (DNA): TGTGCCAGCAGTTACAATGTTTTCACTGAAGCTTTCTTT. The encoded protein is CASSYNVFTEAFF. This chain connects TRBV6-5 to TRBJ1-1; no definite D call. Germline V CDR1 and CDR2: MNHEY, SVGAGI. Trimming removed 2 bases at V and 4 bases at J, with 8 bases between. The CDR3 consists of 13 residues.